A selection of T cell receptor beta chains follows, all from one sample in a study of metastatic and nonmetastatic thyroid tumors. TCRdb recomputed clones from the PCR reads via MiXCR. The sample consists of 80,000 to 85,000 clones, around 12% of them appearing once. Sequencing was performed on tumor tissue. The receptor source for this set is a female donor with papillary thyroid cancer or a benign thyroid nodule (not recorded which). Some clones in this sample may be carry-over from other donors' samples. The conserved cysteine and the conserved F or W are not part of the CDR3 here. The order of the fields is CDR3 length, J gene, V gene, CDR3 protein.

12 TRBJ1-2 TRBV2 ASSEITGGYGYT
14 TRBJ2-2 TRBV27 ASSLSGRGSTGELF
10 TRBJ2-7 TRBV10-3 AIVGLASEQY
12 TRBJ2-7 TRBV30 AWSVHGLSYEQY
10 TRBJ2-1 TRBV5-8 ASRPRGGEQF
6 TRBJ1-2 TRBV30 AWSDRL
12 TRBJ1-2 TRBV5-8 ASSLRTGGNGYT
13 TRBJ2-7 TRBV27 ASSSADRGTYEQY
13 TRBJ2-7 TRBV9 ASSAQGLAGDEQY
12 TRBJ1-1 TRBV7-9 ASSFRTGSTEAF
11 TRBJ2-4 TRBV20-1 SAWAQAKNIQY
14 TRBJ2-7 TRBV15 ATSRRRGATVYEQY
12 TRBJ2-4 TRBV28 ASSSPGGETIQY
11 TRBJ1-5 TRBV29-1 SVEVQGNQPQH
11 TRBJ2-1 TRBV30 AWSVIRTNEQF
14 TRBJ2-5 TRBV6-1 ASSERAGSYQETQY